The present entry profiles one T cell receptor beta chain with its context. What it binds is unknown. The sample is drawn from a study of regulatory T cells in long-lasting Graves disease. Notes on the study in general: Persistent cases favored TRBV28, TRBJ1-2 and TRBJ2-5.

Assembly of TCR beta libraries relied on iRepertoire HTBI primers together with Arm-PCR of CDR3 regions. TCRdb fed the multiplex PCR reads into MiXCR, producing one record per CDR3 protein. Among 580,000 or so distinct CDR3 sequences, about 16% were seen once, and the ten largest hold approximately 12%. Time point denoted: newly diagnosed GD, antithyroid drugs for less than 3 months. PBMC-derived RNA was used for the TCR library. The CDR3 sequence is 13 residues long. With 4 bases clipped from V and 8 bases from J, the junction kept 5 bases outside the gene matches. Germline V CDR1 and CDR2: KGHSH, LQKENI. These same records also appear under a second study, on T cells in Graves' hyperthyroidism and ophthalmopathy. Turning to that study: Among the patients, aged 18 to 65, hyperthyroidism was newly diagnosed and had lasted under 2 months.

The input for sequencing was peripheral blood mononuclear cells (PBMCs), taken at new diagnosis, from a patient treated with antithyroid drugs. The chain carries TRBV18 and TRBJ1-1; TRBD1 matches at 9 bases. The receptor's source is a man between 18 and 29 years old with Graves disease. The CDR3 protein is CASSQTGTGEAFF. CDR3 sequence (DNA): TGTGCCAGCTCACAAACCGGGACAGGGGAAGCTTTCTTT.